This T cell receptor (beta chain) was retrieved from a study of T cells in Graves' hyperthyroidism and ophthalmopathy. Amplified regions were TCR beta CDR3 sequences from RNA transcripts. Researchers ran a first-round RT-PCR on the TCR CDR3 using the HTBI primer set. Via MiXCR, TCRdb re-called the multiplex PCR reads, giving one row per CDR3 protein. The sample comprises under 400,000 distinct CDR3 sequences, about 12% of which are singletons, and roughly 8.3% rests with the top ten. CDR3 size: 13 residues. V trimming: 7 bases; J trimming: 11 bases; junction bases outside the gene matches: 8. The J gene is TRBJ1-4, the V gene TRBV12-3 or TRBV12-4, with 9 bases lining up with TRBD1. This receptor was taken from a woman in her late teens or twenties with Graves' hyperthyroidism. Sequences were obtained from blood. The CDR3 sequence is CASTSRQGDKLFF. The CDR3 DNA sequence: TGTGCCAGCACCTCCCGACAGGGGGATAAACTGTTTTTT.